This entry describes one T cell receptor (beta chain). As yet, its antigen is unknown. Each patient with chemo-refractory metastatic non-small-cell lung cancer was treated with focal radiation plus CTLA-4 blockade using ipilimumab. The data were taken from a study of radiotherapy plus CTLA-4 blockade in lung cancer. As for the study in general: Of the patients, roughly 17% showed objective responses and roughly 30% attained disease control.

Looked up from germline, CDR1 is LGHNA and CDR2 is YSLEER. The ends were cut back, 0 bases at V and 5 bases at J, with 8 bases in the middle. CDR3 length: 13 residues. The data were produced by immunoSEQ multiplex PCR, yet TCRdb's version contains in-frame clones alone and is incomplete. The sample holds about 59,000 clones; about 70% are singletons and the top ten take about 8%. The study's findings and limits: There was expansion of tumor-derived TCR clones in blood after radiotherapy plus ipilimumab.

The input for sequencing was peripheral blood, taken from a patient treated with radiotherapy plus ipilimumab. The chain combines TRBV4-3 with TRBJ2-7; D is ambiguous. This clonotype originated in a human donor with non-small cell lung cancer whose response to radiotherapy plus ipilimumab could not be evaluated. DNA of the CDR3: TGCGCCAGCAGCCAAGACAACTCGGACGAGCAGTACTTC. This encodes CASSQDNSDEQYF.